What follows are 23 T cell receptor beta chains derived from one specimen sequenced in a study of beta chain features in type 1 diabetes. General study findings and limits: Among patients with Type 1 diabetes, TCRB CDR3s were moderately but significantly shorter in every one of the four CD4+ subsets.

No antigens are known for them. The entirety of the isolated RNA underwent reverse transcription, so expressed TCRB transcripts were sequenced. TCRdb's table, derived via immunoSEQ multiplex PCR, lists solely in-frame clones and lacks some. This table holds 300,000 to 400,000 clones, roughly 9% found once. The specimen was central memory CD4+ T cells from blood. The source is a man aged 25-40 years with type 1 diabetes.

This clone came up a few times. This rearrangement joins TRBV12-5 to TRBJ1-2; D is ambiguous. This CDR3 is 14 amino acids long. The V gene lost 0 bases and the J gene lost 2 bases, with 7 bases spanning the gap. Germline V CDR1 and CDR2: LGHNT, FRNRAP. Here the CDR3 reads CASGLVPDNYGYTF. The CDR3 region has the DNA TGTGCTAGTGGTTTGGTACCAGACAACTATGGCTACACCTTC. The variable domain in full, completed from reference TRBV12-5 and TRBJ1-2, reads DARVTQTPRHKVTEMGQEVTMRCQPILGHNTVFWYRQTMMQGLELLAYFRNRAPLDDSGMPKDRFSAEMPDATLATLKIQPSEPRDSAVYFCASGLVPDNYGYTFGSGTRLTVV.

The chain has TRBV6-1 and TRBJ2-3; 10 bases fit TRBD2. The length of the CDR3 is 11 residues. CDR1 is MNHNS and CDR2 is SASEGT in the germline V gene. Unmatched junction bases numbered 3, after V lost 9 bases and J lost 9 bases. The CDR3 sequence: CASSGGRTQYF. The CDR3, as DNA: TGTGCCAGTAGCGGGGGGAGGACGCAGTATTTT.

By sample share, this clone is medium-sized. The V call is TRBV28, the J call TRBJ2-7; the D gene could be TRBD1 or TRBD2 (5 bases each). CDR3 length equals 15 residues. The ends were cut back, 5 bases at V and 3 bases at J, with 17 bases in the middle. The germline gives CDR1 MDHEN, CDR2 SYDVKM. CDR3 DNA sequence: TGTGCCAGCAGTCCCCTCGTGGGACGCTTCTACGAGCAGTACTTC. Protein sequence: CASSPLVGRFYEQYF.

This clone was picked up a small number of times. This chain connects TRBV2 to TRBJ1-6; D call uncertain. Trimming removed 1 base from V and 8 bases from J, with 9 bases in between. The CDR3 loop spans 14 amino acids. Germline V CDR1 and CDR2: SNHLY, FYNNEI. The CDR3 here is CASSEGTVDSPLHF. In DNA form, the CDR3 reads TGTGCCAGCAGTGAAGGCACAGTTGATTCACCCCTCCACTTT.

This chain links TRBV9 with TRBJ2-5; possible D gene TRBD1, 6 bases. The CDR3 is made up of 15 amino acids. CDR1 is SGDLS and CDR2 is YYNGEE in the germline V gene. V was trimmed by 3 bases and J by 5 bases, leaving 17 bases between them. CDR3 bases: TGTGCCAGCAGCGGAGGGCAAGGGGGTACGGAGACCCAGTACTTC. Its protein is CASSGGQGGTETQYF.

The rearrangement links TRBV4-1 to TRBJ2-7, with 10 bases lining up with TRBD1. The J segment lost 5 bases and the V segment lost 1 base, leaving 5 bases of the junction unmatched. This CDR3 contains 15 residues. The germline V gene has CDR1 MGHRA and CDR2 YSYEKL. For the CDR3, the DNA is TGCGCCAGCAGCCAAGGACAGGGGGCAAGCGACGAGCAGTACTTC. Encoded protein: CASSQGQGASDEQYF.

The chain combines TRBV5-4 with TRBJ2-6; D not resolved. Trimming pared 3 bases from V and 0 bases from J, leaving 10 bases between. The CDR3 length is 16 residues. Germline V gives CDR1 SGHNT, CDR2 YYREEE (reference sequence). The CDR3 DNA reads TGTGCCAGCAGCTGGACCTTGGACTCTGGGGCCAACGTCCTGACTTTC. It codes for CASSWTLDSGANVLTF. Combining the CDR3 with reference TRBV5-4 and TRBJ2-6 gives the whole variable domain ETGVTQSPTHLIKTRGQQVTLRCSSQSGHNTVSWYQQALGQGPQFIFQYYREEENGRGNFPPRFSGLQFPNYSSELNVNALELDDSALYLCASSWTLDSGANVLTFGAGSRLTVL.

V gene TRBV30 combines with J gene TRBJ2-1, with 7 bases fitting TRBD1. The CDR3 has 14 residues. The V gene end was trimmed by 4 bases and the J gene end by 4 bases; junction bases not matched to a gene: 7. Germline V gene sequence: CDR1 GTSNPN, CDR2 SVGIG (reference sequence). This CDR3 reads CAWNRDSSYNEQFF. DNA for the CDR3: TGTGCCTGGAACCGGGACAGTTCATACAATGAGCAGTTCTTC.

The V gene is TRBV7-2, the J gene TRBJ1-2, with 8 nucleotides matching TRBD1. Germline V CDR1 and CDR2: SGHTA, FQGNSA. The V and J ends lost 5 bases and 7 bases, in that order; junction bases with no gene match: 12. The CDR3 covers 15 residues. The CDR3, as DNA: TGTGCCAGCAGCCCCAGATGGCAGGGGGCGAGTGGCTACACCTTC. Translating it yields CASSPRWQGASGYTF.

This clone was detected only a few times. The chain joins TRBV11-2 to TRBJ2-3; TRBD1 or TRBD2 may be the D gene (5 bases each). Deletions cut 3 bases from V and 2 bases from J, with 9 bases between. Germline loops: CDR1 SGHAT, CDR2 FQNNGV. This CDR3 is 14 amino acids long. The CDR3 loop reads CASSLGTHTDTQYF. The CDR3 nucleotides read TGTGCCAGCAGCTTGGGGACGCACACAGATACGCAGTATTTT.

CDR3 sequence (DNA): TGCGCCAGCAGCTTGGTGGGTACAGGGAGGGATGAGCAGTTCTTC. Protein: CASSLVGTGRDEQFF. The gene calls are TRBV5-1 and TRBJ2-1, with D perhaps TRBD2 (7 bases). The CDR3 loop spans 15 amino acids. CDR1 SGHRS and CDR2 YFSETQ come from the germline V gene. The V gene lost 0 bases and the J gene lost 8 bases, with 15 bases spanning the gap. The full variable domain, rest sourced from reference TRBV5-1 and TRBJ2-1, is KAGVTQTPRYLIKTRGQQVTLSCSPISGHRSVSWYQQTPGQGLQFLFEYFSETQRNKGNFPGRFSGRQFSNSRSEMNVSTLELGDSALYLCASSLVGTGRDEQFFGPGTRLTVL.

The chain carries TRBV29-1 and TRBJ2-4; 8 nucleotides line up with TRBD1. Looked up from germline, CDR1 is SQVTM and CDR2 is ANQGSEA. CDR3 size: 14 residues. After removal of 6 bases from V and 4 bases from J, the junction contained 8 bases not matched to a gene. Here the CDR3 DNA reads TGCAGCGTGGGGACAGGTAGAATGAAAAACATTCAGTACTTC. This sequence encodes CSVGTGRMKNIQYF.

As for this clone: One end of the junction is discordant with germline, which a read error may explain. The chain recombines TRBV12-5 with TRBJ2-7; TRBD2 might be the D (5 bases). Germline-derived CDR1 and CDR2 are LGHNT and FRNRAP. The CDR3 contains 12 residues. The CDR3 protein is CASGLGRGSLEF. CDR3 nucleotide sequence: TGTGCTAGTGGTTTGGGCCGGGGTAGCCTGGAGTTC.

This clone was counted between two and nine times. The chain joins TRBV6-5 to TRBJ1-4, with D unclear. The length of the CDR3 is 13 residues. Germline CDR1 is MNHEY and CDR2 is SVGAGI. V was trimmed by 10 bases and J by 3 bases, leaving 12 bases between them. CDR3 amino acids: CAIQRLANEKLFF. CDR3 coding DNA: TGTGCCATCCAACGGCTAGCTAATGAAAAACTGTTTTTT.

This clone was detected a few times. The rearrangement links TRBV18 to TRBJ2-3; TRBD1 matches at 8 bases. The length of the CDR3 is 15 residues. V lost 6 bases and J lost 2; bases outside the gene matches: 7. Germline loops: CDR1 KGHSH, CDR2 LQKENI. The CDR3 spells CASSGQGGHTDTQYF. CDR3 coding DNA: TGTGCCAGCTCCGGACAGGGCGGACACACAGATACGCAGTATTTT. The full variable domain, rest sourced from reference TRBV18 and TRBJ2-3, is NAGVMQNPRHLVRRRGQEARLRCSPMKGHSHVYWYRQLPEEGLKFMVYLQKENIIDESGMPKERFSAEFPKEGPSILRIQQVVRGDSAAYFCASSGQGGHTDTQYFGPGTRLTVL.

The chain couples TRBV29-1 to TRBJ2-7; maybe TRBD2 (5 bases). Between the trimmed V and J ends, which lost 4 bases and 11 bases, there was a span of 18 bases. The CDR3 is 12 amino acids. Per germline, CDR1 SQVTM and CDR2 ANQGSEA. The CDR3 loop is CSVAHRGSNEYF. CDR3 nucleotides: TGCAGCGTTGCCCACAGAGGGAGTAATGAGTACTTC.

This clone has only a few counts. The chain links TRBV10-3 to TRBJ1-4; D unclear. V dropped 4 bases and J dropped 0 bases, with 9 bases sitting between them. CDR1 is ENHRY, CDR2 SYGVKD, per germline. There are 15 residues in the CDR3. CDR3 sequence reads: CAISANSATNEKLFF. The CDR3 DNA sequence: TGTGCCATCAGTGCGAACAGCGCAACTAATGAAAAACTGTTTTTT.

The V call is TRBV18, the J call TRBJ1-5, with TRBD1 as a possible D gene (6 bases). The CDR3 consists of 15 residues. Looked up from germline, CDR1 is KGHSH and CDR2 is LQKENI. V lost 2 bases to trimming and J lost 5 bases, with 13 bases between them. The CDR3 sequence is CASSPTQGRHQPQHF. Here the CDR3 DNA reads TGTGCCAGCTCACCAACCCAGGGGCGGCATCAGCCCCAGCATTTT.

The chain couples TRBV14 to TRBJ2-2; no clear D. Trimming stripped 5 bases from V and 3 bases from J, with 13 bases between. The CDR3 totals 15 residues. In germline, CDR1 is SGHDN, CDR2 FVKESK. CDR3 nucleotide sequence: TGTGCCAGCAGCGTTCGGACGGCTTACACCGGGGAGCTGTTTTTT. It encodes CASSVRTAYTGELFF.

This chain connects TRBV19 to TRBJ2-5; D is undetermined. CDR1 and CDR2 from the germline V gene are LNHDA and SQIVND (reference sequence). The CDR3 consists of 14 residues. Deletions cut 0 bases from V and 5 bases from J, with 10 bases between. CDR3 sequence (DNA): TGTGCCAGTAGTATAGATCCCCAATCGGAGACCCAGTACTTC. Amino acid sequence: CASSIDPQSETQYF.

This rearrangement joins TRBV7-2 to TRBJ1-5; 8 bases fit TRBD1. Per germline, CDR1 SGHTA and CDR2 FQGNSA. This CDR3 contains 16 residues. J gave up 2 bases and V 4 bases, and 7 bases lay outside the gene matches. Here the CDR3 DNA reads TGTGCCAGCAGCTCTGGGACAGGAGCGGGCAATCAGCCCCAGCATTTT. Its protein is CASSSGTGAGNQPQHF.

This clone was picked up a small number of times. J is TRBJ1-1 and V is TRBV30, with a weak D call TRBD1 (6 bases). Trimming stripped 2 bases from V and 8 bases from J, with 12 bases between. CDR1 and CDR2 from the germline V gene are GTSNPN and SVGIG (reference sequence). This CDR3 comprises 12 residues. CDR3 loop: CAWSISGTEAFF. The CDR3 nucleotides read TGTGCCTGGAGTATAAGCGGGACAGAAGCTTTCTTT.

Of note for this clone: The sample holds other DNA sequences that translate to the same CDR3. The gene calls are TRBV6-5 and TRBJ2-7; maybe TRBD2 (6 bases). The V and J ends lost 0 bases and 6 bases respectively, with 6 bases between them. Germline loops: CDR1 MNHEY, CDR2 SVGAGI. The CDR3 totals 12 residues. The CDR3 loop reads CASSYSGGEQYF. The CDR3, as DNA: TGTGCCAGCAGTTACTCCGGGGGCGAGCAGTACTTC.